This TCR beta chain was captured by sequencing in a study of cytomegalovirus exposure and HLA in healthy donors. Profiling relied on immunoSEQ multiplex PCR, and the TCRdb table lists in-frame clones only, not all of them. The sample consists of approximately 210,000 clones, about 82% of them appearing once. The germline V gene has CDR1 SGDLS and CDR2 YYNGEE. This CDR3 is 14 amino acids long. Trimming took 3 bases from V and 9 from J, leaving 16 bases between them. The donors were members of the validation cohort, which comprised under 150 subjects and was separate from the first cohort of 600 to 850 subjects.

J is TRBJ2-1 and V is TRBV9, with TRBD2 as a possible D gene (5 bases). Sequencing was done on a sample of PBMCs. The TCR was taken from a woman in her late teens or twenties in good health and CMV-seronegative. The CDR3 nucleotides are TGTGCCAGCAGCGAGCGGACCTACCTTTCTGAGCAGTTCTTC. Its protein is CASSERTYLSEQFF.